The 8 T cell receptor beta chains presented below share a single source sample, sequenced in a study of T cells in localized non-small cell lung cancer. Clones were read by immunoSEQ multiplex PCR, and TCRdb kept only the in-frame ones, dropping some. This sample has roughly 17,000 clones, with more than 70% found just once. Sample: peripheral blood, taken before any cancer treatment. Receptors were obtained from a male donor older than 55 with stage III lung adenocarcinoma.

The rearrangement uses TRBV15 and TRBJ1-1, with D unresolved. CDR1 is LNHNV, CDR2 YYDKDF, per germline (reference sequence). Trimming shortened V by 3 bases and J by 0 bases, and 8 bases separated the two germline ends. CDR3 length: 14 amino acids. As DNA, the CDR3 is TGTGCCACCAGCAGGAAGGGCGTGAACACTGAAGCTTTCTTT. Its translation: CATSRKGVNTEAFF.

This clone has a single count. In DNA, the CDR3 is TGTGCCAGCTCACCAAGGGGCGTCAGGGAAGAGGAAAAACTGTTTTTT. This codes for CASSPRGVREEEKLFF. V and J are TRBV18 and TRBJ1-4, with a weak D call TRBD1 (5 bases). V was cut by 2 bases and J by 8 bases, with 18 bases left in between. This CDR3 has 16 residues. Germline-derived CDR1 and CDR2 are KGHSH and LQKENI. Together with reference TRBV18 and TRBJ1-4, the CDR3 gives the full variable domain: NAGVMQNPRHLVRRRGQEARLRCSPMKGHSHVYWYRQLPEEGLKFMVYLQKENIIDESGMPKERFSAEFPKEGPSILRIQQVVRGDSAAYFCASSPRGVREEEKLFFGSGTQLSVL.

This rearrangement joins TRBV7-8 to TRBJ2-1; 15 positions agree with TRBD2. Germline V gives CDR1 SGHVS, CDR2 FQNEAQ. The CDR3 spans 18 residues. V lost 2 bases, J lost 0 bases, and 2 bases stayed unmatched. The CDR3 region has the DNA TGTGCCAGCAGCTTAAGGACTAGCGGGGGGGCCTCCTACAATGAGCAGTTCTTC. This codes for CASSLRTSGGASYNEQFF.

The V gene is TRBV5-1, the J gene TRBJ1-3, with D perhaps matching TRBD1 (5 bases). Germline V gene sequence: CDR1 SGHRS, CDR2 YFSETQ. Trimming pared 0 bases from V and 0 bases from J, leaving 7 bases between. CDR3 length: 15 amino acids. CDR3 residues: CASSLGGFSGNTIYF. The CDR3, as DNA: TGCGCCAGCAGCTTGGGGGGGTTCTCTGGAAACACCATATATTTT. Supplemented by reference TRBV5-1 and TRBJ1-3, the full variable domain reads KAGVTQTPRYLIKTRGQQVTLSCSPISGHRSVSWYQQTPGQGLQFLFEYFSETQRNKGNFPGRFSGRQFSNSRSEMNVSTLELGDSALYLCASSLGGFSGNTIYFGEGSWLTVV.

The chain is built from TRBV2 and TRBJ1-5; D might be TRBD1 (5 bases). CDR1 SNHLY and CDR2 FYNNEI come from the germline V gene. Trimming cost V 2 bases and J 0 bases, with 11 bases left between them. This CDR3 is 16 amino acids long. The DNA for the CDR3 is TGTGCCAGCAGTGAATCCCAGGGTTATAGCAATCAGCCCCAGCATTTT. Its translation: CASSESQGYSNQPQHF.

V and J are TRBV7-9 and TRBJ1-4; no firm D call. The germline gives CDR1 SEHNR, CDR2 FQNEAQ (reference sequence). V was shortened by 2 bases and J by 10 bases, with 8 bases between the two germline ends. The CDR3 runs 12 residues. CDR3 loop: CASSLPEGKLFF. CDR3 DNA: TGTGCCAGCAGCTTACCAGAGGGAAAACTGTTTTTT.

The chain joins TRBV30 to TRBJ2-6; 11 bases match TRBD1. Losses at the gene ends were 1 base for V and 2 bases for J; bases not matched to a gene: 4. The CDR3 is 17 amino acids. CDR1 and CDR2 (germline): GTSNPN, SVGIG (reference sequence). The CDR3 spells CAWSDGQGATGANVLTF. CDR3 nucleotides: TGTGCCTGGAGTGACGGACAGGGGGCTACTGGGGCCAACGTCCTGACTTTC.

The chain couples TRBV30 to TRBJ2-7, with D perhaps matching TRBD1 or TRBD2 (6 bases each). Germline CDR1 GTSNPN, CDR2 SVGIG (reference sequence). This CDR3 region has 14 residues. DNA for the CDR3: TGTGCGACGGGGGCAGTATCCAATTCCTACGAGCAGTACTTC. It is translated as CATGAVSNSYEQYF.